The T cell receptor beta chain described here comes from a study of CD8 T cells in Susac syndrome. RNA amounts of roughly 0.45 to 1 ug underwent reverse transcription with random hexamers. MiXCR was run by TCRdb on the immunoSEQ multiplex PCR reads, yielding one entry per CDR3 protein. The data show roughly 180,000 distinct CDR3 sequences, about 94% seen once. The multiple sclerosis controls, all treatment-naive patients, had relapsing-remitting disease that was stable or active. The CDR3 spans 15 residues. Trimming at V came to 4 bases and at J to 6 bases, leaving 8 bases not matched to a gene. Per germline, CDR1 SGHTA and CDR2 FQGNSA.

The chain is built from TRBV7-2 and TRBJ1-5; the match to TRBD1 covers 8 bases. This clonotype was sampled from a human donor with multiple sclerosis. Material: CD4+ T cells from PBMCs. The CDR3 nucleotides read TGTGCCAGCAGCTCGGACAGGGAGGAAAGTCAGCCCCAGCATTTT. This translates into CASSSDREESQPQHF.